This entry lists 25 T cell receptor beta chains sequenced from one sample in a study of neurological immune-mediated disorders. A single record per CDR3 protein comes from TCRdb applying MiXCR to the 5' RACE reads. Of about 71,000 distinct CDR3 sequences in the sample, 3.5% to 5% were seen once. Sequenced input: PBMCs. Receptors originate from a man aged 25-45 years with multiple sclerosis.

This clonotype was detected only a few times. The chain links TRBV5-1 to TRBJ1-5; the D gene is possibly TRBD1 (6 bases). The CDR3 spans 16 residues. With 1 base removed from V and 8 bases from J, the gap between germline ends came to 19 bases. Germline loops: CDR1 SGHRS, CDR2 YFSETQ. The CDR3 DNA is TGCGCCAGCAGCTTGAGTCCCGGGCAGGGGAGGAAGCCCCAGCATTTT. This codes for CASSLSPGQGRKPQHF.

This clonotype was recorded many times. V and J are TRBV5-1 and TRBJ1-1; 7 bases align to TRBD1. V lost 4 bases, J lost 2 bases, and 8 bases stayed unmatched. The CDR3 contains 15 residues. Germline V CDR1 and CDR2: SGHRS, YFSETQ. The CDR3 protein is CASSPLGGTNTEAFF. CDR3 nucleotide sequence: TGCGCCAGCAGCCCCTTAGGGGGCACCAACACTGAAGCTTTCTTT.

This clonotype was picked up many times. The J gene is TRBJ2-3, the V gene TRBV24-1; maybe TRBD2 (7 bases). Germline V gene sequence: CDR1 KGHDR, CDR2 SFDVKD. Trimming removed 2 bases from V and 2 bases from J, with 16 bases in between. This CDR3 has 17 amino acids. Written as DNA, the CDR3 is TGTGCCACCAGTGATTCGAGGGGGGGCTGGAACACAGATACGCAGTATTTT. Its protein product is CATSDSRGGWNTDTQYF.

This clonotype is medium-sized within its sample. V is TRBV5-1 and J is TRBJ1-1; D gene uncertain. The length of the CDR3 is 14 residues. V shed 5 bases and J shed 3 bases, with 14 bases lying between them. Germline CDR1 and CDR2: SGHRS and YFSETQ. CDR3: CASRGGRYDTEAFF. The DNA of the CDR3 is TGCGCCAGCAGGGGTGGGCGCTACGACACTGAAGCTTTCTTT.

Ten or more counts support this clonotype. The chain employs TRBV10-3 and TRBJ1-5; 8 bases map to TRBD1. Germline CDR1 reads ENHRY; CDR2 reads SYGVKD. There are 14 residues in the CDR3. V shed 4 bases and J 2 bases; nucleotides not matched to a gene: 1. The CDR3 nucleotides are TGTGCCATCAGTGTGACAGGGGGCAATCAGCCCCAGCATTTT. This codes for CAISVTGGNQPQHF.

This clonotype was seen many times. The CDR3: CASSWGIAGGVETQYF. In DNA, the CDR3 is TGTGCCAGCAGTTGGGGAATAGCGGGGGGTGTAGAGACCCAGTACTTC. This chain uses TRBV12-3 or TRBV12-4 with TRBJ2-5, with 10 bases that match TRBD2. The length of the CDR3 is 16 residues. The junction had 9 bases not matched to a gene; V was cut back by 4 bases and J by 4 bases.

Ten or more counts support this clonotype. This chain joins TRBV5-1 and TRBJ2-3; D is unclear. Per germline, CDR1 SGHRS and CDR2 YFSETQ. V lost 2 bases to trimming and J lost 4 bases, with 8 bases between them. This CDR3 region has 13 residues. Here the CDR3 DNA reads TGCGCCAGCAGCTTAAGAGTGGCAGATACGCAGTATTTT. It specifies CASSLRVADTQYF. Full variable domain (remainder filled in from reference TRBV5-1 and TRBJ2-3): KAGVTQTPRYLIKTRGQQVTLSCSPISGHRSVSWYQQTPGQGLQFLFEYFSETQRNKGNFPGRFSGRQFSNSRSEMNVSTLELGDSALYLCASSLRVADTQYFGPGTRLTVL.

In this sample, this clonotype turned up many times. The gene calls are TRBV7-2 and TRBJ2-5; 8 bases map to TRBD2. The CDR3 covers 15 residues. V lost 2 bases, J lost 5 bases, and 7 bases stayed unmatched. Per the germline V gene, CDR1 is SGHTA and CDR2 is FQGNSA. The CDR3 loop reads CASSLRGASGETQYF. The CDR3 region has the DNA TGTGCCAGCAGCTTAAGGGGGGCTAGCGGGGAGACCCAGTACTTC.

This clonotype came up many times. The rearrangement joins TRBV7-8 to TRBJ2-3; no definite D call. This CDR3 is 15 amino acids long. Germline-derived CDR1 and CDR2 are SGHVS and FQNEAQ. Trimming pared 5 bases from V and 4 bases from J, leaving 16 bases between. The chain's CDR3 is CASSITEIHADTQYF. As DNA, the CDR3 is TGTGCCAGCAGCATAACAGAGATTCACGCAGATACGCAGTATTTT.

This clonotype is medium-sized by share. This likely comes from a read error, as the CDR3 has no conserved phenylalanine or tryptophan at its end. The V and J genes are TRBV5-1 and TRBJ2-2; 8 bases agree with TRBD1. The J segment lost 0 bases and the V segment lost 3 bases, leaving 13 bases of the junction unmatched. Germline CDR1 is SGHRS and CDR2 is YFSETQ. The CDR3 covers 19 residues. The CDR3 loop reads CASSWPKDPGQANTGELFN. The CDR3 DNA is TGCGCCAGCAGCTGGCCAAAGGATCCGGGACAGGCGAACACCGGGGAGCTGTTTAAT.

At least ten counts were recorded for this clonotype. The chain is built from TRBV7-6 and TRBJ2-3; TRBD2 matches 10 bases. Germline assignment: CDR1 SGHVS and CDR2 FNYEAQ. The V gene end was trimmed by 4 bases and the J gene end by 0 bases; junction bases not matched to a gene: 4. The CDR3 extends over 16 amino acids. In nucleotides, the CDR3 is TGTGCCAGCAGCTCCCTAGCGGGGGAGAGCACAGATACGCAGTATTTT. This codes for CASSSLAGESTDTQYF.

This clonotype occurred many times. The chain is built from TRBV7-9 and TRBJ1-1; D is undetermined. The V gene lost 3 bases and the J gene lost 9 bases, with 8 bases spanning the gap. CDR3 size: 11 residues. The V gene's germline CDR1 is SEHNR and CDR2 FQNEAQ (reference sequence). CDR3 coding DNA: TGTGCCAGCAGCTTGGTCCGACAAGCTTTCTTT. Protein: CASSLVRQAFF.

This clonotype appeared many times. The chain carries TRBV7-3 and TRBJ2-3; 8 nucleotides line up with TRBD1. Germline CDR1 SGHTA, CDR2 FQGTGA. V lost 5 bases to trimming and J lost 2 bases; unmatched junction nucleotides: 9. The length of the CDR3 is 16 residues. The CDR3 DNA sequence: TGTGCCAGCAGCCCCCTTGGGACAGGCCTCACAGATACGCAGTATTTT. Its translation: CASSPLGTGLTDTQYF.

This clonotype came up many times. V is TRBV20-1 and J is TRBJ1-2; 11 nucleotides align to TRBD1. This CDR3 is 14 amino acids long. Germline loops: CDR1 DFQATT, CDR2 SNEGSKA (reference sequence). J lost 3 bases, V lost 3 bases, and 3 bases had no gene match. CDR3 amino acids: CSAREGQGDYGYTF. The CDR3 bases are TGCAGTGCTAGGGAGGGACAGGGGGACTATGGCTACACCTTC.

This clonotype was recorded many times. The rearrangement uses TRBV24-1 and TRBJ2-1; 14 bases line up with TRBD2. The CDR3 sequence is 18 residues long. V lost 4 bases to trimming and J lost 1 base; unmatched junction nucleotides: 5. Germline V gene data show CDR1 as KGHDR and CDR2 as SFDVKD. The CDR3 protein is CATSEGTSGGISYNEQFF. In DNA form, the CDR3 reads TGTGCCACCAGTGAGGGGACTAGCGGGGGAATTTCCTACAATGAGCAGTTCTTC.

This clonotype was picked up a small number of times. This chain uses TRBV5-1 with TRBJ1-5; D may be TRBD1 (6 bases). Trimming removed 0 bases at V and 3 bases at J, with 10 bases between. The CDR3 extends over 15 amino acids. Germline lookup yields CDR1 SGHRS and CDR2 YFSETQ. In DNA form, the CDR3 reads TGCGCCAGCAGCTTGGAGGGGGACGCCAATCAGCCCCAGCATTTT. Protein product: CASSLEGDANQPQHF.

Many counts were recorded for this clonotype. CDR3 nucleotides: TGTGCCAGCAGGTCTGGCGGGGGGGTAACAGATACGCAGTATTTT. It codes for CASRSGGGVTDTQYF. The rearrangement uses TRBV25-1 and TRBJ2-3; TRBD2 matches 9 bases. This CDR3 spans 15 amino acids. The trim removed 6 bases at V and 3 bases at J, leaving 7 bases unmatched. CDR1 is MGHDK and CDR2 is SYGVNS in the germline V gene.

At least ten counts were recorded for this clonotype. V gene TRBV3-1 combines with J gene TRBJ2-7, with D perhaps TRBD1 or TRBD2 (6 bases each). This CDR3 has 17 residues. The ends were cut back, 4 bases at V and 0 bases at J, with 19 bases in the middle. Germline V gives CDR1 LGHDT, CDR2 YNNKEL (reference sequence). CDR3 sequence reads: CASSPGWRRGHSYEQYF. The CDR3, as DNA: TGTGCCAGCAGCCCCGGTTGGAGGCGGGGACACTCCTACGAGCAGTACTTC.

The CDR3 sequence: CASKLGAEVGFTDTQYF. CDR3 DNA: TGTGCCAGCAAGCTAGGGGCGGAAGTCGGGTTCACAGATACGCAGTATTTT. The V and J genes are TRBV7-9 and TRBJ2-3, with TRBD1 as a possible D gene (5 bases). Germline V gene data show CDR1 as SEHNR and CDR2 as FQNEAQ (reference sequence). V was pared by 7 bases and J by 2 bases, with 22 bases between. This CDR3 region has 17 residues.

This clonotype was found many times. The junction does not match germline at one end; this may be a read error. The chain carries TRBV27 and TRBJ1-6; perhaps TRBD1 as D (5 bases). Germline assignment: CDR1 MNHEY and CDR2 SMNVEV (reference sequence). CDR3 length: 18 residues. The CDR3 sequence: CASSPEGPQRTYNSPLNF. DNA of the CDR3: TGTGCCAGCAGCCCCGAGGGACCCCAGAGGACCTATAATTCACCCCTCAACTTT.

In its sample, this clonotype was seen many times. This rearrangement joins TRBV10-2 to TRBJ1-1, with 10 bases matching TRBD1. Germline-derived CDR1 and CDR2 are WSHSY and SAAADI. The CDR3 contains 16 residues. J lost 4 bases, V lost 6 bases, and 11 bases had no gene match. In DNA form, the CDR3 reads TGCGCCAGCAGCGCCGGGACAGGGGTATGGGGCACTGAAGCTTTCTTT. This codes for CASSAGTGVWGTEAFF.

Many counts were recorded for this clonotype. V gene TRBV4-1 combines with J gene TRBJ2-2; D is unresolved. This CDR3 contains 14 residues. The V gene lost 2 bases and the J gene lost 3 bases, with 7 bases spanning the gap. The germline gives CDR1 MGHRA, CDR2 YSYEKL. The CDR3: CASSQSPDTGELFF. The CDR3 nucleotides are TGCGCCAGCAGCCAATCTCCGGACACCGGGGAGCTGTTTTTT.

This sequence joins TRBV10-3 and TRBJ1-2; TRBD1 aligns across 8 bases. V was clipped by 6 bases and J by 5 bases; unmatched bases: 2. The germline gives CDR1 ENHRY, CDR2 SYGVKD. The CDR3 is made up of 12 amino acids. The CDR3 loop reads CAISDRGYGYTF. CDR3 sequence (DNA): TGTGCCATCAGCGACAGGGGTTATGGCTACACCTTC.

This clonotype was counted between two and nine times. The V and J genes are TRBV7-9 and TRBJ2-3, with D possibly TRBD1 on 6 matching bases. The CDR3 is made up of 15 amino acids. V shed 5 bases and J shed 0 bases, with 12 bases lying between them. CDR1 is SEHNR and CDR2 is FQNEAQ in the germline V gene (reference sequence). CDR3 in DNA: TGTGCCAGCAGCCCCCCAGGGGCGAGCACAGATACGCAGTATTTT. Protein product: CASSPPGASTDTQYF.

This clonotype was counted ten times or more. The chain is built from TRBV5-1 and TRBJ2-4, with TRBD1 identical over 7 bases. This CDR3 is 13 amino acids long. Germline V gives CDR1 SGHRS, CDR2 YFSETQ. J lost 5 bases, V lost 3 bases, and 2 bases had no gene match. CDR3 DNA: TGCGCCAGCAGCTGGGACAGACAAAACATTCAGTACTTC. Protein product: CASSWDRQNIQYF.